Listed here is a single T cell receptor beta chain. Its antigen remains undetermined. The sample holds no much larger clone one base away, and base qualities are not on file. These data come from a study of post-analysis software for immune sequencing data (dated by TCRdb to between 2015 and 2016). In the study overall: Relapsing-remitting, secondary progressive and progressive-relapsing multiple sclerosis were recorded as disease courses, and subtype annotation was lacking for some patients. The patient repertoires were compared against around 11 previously published healthy control repertoires obtained from donors aged roughly 6 to 28 years. A subset of samples was prepared in parallel using single-end sample barcoding, then pooled and co-amplified after Illumina adapter ligation.

To demonstrate the VDJtools post-analysis software, TCR beta repertoires were profiled from the peripheral blood of 13 young patients with multiple sclerosis. The multiple sclerosis patients were children and adolescents between roughly 6 and 15 years of age. The library was built by means of PCR. The sequencer listed for this sample is Illumina HiSeq 2500. To reduce PCR and sequencing biases, unique molecular identifiers were built into the TCR beta cDNA libraries. Approximately 500,000 cDNA molecules were obtained for every 1 to 10 million input T cells, so each molecule roughly corresponded to one T cell. The patient libraries were prepared and sequenced with the same protocol used for the earlier healthy control dataset. Within a given batch, samples were prepared together, multiplexed and sequenced on the same HiSeq lane. Turning to the authors' computational methods: MIGEC handled the raw barcoded reads, throwing out single-read molecular identifier groups before consensus assembly and CDR3 extraction. VDJtools was used for post-analysis of the clonotype tables, with diversity normalized by down-sampling every dataset to the smallest sample size. Repertoire overlap clustering matched CDR3 amino acid but not nucleotide sequences to correct batch-related cross-sample contamination. TCRdb cleaned the public reads at Q25 with fastp, built clones with MiXCR and kept in-frame beta chains. Rows matching on CDR3 protein sequence are summarized as one entry with the most common DNA and genes. These V and J calls are TCRdb output, not the study's own analysis. The sample data list 750,000 to 950,000 distinct CDR3 sequences, and about 53% of these were observed just once. The ten largest clones capture 4.6% of the sample.

The research as a whole found: Multiple sclerosis patients had significantly lower normalized Chao1 diversity than controls, a result that suggests substantial peripheral T-cell clonal expansion. The multiple sclerosis patient group was slightly younger than the control group. Significantly higher frequencies in patients than in controls were found for roughly five TRBV segments, including TRBV5-6, TRBV5-1 and TRBV20-1. When samples were clustered directly using the F measure, samples prepared in the same batch co-clustered strongly, which prompted a batch-effect correction.

Via the germline V gene (reference sequence), CDR1 is DFQATT and CDR2 SNEGSKA. The CDR3 numbers 17 residues from cysteine through phenylalanine. The DNA shown is the 51-base CDR3, in frame from base 1. A distance of 26 bases separates the germline ends of V and J, which lose 5 bases and 6 bases respectively. The sequenced sample consisted of blood. The receptor's source is a girl aged 5-17 years with multiple sclerosis. This chain joins TRBV20-1 to TRBJ1-5; TRBD1 is perhaps the D gene, given 5 matching bases. The CDR3 in this case is CSALSFREEGITQPQHF. The base sequence is TGCAGTGCTCTTTCATTCAGGGAAGAGGGAATAACTCAGCCCCAGCATTTT.